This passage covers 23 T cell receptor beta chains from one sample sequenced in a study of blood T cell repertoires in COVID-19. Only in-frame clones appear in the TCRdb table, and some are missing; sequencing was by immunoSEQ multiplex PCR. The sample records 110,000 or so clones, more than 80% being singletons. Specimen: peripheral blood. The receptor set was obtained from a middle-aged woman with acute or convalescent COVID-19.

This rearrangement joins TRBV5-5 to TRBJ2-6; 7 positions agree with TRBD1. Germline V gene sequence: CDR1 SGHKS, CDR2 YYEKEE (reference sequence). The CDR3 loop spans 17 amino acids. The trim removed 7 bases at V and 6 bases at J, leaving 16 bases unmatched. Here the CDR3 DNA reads TGTGCCAGCCAGCCTGATTGGGGGACAGTTACGGCCAACGTCCTGACTTTC. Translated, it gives CASQPDWGTVTANVLTF.

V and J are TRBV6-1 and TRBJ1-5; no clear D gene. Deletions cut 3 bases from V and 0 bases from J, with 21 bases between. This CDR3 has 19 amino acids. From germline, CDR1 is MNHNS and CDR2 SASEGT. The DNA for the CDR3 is TGTGCCAGCAGTGATGGCGGGGTTGGGAGGGCCCTTAGCAATCAGCCCCAGCATTTT. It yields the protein CASSDGGVGRALSNQPQHF.

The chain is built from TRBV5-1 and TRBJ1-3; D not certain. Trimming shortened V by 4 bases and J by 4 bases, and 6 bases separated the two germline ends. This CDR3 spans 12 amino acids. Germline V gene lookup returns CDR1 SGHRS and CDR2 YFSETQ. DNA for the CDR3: TGCGCCAGCAGCGCCGGGGGAAACACCATATATTTT. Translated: CASSAGGNTIYF.

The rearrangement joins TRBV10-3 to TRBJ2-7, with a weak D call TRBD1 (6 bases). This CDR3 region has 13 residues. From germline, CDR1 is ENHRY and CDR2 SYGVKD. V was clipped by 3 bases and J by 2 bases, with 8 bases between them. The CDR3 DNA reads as TGTGCCATCAGTGAAGGACAGCCCTACGAGCAGTACTTC. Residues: CAISEGQPYEQYF.

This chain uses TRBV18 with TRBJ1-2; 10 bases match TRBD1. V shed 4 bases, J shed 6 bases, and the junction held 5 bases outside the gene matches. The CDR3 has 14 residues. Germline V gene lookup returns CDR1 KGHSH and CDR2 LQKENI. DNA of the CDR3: TGTGCCAGCTCACAACAAGGGACAGGGGATGGCTACACCTTC. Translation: CASSQQGTGDGYTF.

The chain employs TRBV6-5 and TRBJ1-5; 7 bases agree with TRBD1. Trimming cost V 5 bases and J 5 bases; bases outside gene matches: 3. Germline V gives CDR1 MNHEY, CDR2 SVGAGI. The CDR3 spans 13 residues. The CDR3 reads CASSRGGHQPQHF. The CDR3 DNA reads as TGTGCCAGCAGTCGAGGGGGCCATCAGCCCCAGCATTTT.

The CDR3 bases are TGTGCTAGTGGTTCGTGGACAGGGATGAACACTGAAGCTTTCTTT. Translated: CASGSWTGMNTEAFF. The chain has TRBV12-5 and TRBJ1-1, with 8 bases aligning to TRBD1. Germline V lookup: CDR1 LGHNT, CDR2 FRNRAP. The V gene end was trimmed by 4 bases and the J gene end by 0 bases; junction bases not matched to a gene: 4. The CDR3 contains 15 residues.

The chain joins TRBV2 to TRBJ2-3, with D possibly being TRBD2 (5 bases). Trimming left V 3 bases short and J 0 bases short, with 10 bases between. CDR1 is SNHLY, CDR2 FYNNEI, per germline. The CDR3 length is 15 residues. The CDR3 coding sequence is TGTGCCAGCAGTGATGGTAGGACTAGCACAGATACGCAGTATTTT. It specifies CASSDGRTSTDTQYF.

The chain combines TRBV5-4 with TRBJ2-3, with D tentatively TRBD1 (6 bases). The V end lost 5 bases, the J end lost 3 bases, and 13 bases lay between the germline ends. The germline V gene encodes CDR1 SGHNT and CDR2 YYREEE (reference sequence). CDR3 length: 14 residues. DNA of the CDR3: TGTGCCAGCAGTTCAGGGGTTGGGACAGATACGCAGTATTTT. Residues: CASSSGVGTDTQYF.

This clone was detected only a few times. CDR3 sequence (DNA): TGCGCCAGCAGCTTGGCCATAGGGTGGGACAGCGGCGAAAAACTGTTTTTT. Amino acid sequence: CASSLAIGWDSGEKLFF. The rearrangement uses TRBV5-1 and TRBJ1-4; the match to TRBD1 covers 7 bases. The CDR3 loop spans 17 amino acids. V lost 0 bases, J lost 8 bases, and 13 bases stayed unmatched. CDR1 is SGHRS and CDR2 is YFSETQ in the germline V gene.

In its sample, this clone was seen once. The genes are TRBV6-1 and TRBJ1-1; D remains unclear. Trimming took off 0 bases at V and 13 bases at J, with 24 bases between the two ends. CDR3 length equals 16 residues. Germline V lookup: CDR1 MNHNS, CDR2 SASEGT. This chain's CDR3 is CASSEALQVSYEVVFF. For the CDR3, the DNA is TGTGCCAGCAGTGAAGCGCTTCAGGTTTCCTATGAAGTTGTTTTCTTT.

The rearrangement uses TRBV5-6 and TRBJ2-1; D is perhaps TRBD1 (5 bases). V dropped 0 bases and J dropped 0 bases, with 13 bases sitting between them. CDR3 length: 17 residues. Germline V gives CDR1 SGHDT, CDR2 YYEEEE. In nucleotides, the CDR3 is TGTGCCAGCAGCTTGGTCTTCGACAGTAGCTCCTACAATGAGCAGTTCTTC. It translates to CASSLVFDSSSYNEQFF.

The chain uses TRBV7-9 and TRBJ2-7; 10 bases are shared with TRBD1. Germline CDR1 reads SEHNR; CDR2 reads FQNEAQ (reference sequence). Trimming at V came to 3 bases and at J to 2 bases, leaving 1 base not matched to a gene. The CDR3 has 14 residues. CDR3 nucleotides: TGTGCCAGCAGCTTCGGGACAGGGGCCTACGAGCAGTACTTC. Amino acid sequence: CASSFGTGAYEQYF.

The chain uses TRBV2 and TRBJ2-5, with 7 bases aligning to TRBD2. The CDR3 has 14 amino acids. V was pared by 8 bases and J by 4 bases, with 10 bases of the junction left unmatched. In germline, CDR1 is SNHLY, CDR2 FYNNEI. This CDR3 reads CASGPGGPGETQYF. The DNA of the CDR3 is TGTGCCAGCGGACCGGGGGGACCGGGAGAGACCCAGTACTTC.

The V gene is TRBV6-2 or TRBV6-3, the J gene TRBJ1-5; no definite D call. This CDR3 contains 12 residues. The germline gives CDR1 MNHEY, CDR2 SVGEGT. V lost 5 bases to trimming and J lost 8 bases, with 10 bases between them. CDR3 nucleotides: TGTGCCAGCAGTCATGACCGGGAGCCCCAGCATTTT. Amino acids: CASSHDREPQHF.

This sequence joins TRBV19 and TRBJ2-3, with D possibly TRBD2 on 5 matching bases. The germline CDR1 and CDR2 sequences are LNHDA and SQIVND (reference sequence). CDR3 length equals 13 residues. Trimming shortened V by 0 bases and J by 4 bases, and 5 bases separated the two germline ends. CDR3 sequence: CASSIERADTQYF. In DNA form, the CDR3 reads TGTGCCAGTAGTATAGAGAGGGCAGATACGCAGTATTTT.

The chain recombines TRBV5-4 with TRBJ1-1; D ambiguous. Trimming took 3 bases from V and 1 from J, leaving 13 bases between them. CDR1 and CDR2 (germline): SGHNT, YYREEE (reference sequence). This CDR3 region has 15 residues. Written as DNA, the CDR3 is TGTGCCAGCAGCTACTATGACGGAAAGAACACTGAAGCTTTCTTT. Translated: CASSYYDGKNTEAFF. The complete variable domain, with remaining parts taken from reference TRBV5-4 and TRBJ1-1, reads ETGVTQSPTHLIKTRGQQVTLRCSSQSGHNTVSWYQQALGQGPQFIFQYYREEENGRGNFPPRFSGLQFPNYSSELNVNALELDDSALYLCASSYYDGKNTEAFFGQGTRLTVV.

The CDR3 nucleotides read TGTGCCAGCAGCTTTGGACAGGGGGGAAGTCGAGTTGAAAAACTGTTTTTT. Amino acids: CASSFGQGGSRVEKLFF. The V call is TRBV13, the J call TRBJ1-4; 10 bases are shared with TRBD1. Trimming removed 3 bases from V and 7 bases from J; junction bases left unmatched: 11. CDR3 size: 17 residues. CDR1 PRHDT and CDR2 FYEKMQ come from the germline V gene (reference sequence).

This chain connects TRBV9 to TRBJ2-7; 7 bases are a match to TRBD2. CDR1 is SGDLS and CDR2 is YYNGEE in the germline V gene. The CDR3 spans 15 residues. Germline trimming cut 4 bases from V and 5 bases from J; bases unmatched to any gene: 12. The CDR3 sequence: CASSTWGGSYDEQYF. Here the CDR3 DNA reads TGTGCCAGCAGCACCTGGGGGGGGTCCTATGACGAGCAGTACTTC.

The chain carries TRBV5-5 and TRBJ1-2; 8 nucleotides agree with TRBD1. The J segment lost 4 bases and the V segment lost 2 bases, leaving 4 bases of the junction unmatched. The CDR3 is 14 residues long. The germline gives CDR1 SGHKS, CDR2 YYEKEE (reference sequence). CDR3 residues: CASSFQGARYGYTF. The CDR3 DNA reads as TGTGCCAGCAGCTTCCAGGGGGCGCGCTATGGCTACACCTTC. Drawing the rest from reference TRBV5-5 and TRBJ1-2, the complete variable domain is DAGVTQSPTHLIKTRGQQVTLRCSPISGHKSVSWYQQVLGQGPQFIFQYYEKEERGRGNFPDRFSARQFPNYSSELNVNALLLGDSALYLCASSFQGARYGYTFGSGTRLTVV.

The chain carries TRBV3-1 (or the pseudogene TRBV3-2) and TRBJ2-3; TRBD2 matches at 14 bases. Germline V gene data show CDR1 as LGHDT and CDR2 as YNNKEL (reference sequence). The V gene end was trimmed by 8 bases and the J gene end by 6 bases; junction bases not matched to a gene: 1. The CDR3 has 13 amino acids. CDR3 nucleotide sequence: TGTGCCAGCGGACTAGCGGGGGGCGATACGCAGTATTTT. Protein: CASGLAGGDTQYF.

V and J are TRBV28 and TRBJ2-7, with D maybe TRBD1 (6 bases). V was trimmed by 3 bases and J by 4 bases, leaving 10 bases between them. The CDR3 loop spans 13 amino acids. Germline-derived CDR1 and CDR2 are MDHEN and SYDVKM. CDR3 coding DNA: TGTGCCAGCAGTTTGGGGGCTCCGTACGAGCAGTACTTC. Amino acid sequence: CASSLGAPYEQYF.

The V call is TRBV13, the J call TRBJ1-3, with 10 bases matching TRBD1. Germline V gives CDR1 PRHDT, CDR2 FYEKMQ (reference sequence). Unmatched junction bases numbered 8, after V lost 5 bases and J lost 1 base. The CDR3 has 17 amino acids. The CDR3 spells CASSLRTGGFSGNTIYF. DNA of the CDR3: TGTGCCAGCAGCCTAAGGACAGGGGGATTTTCTGGAAACACCATATATTTT.